Each of the 8 T cell receptor beta chains below was sequenced from the same sample in a study of control samples from healthy donors and cancer patients. The table came from immunoSEQ multiplex PCR; TCRdb's copy has only in-frame clones and leaves some out. This sample has 100,000 to 150,000 clones, with 90% found just once. Sequenced sample: blood. The receptors derive from a man in his forties in good health.

This chain connects TRBV3-1 (or the pseudogene TRBV3-2) to TRBJ2-4; D is perhaps TRBD1 (5 bases). Trimming stripped 4 bases from V and 9 bases from J, with 13 bases between. The CDR3 runs to 13 residues. Germline assignment: CDR1 LGHDT and CDR2 YNNKEL (reference sequence). The CDR3 bases are TGTGCCAGCAGCCCTTCCCAGGGCAGCATTCAGTACTTC. Translating it yields CASSPSQGSIQYF.

The chain has TRBV24-1 and TRBJ1-2, with D possibly TRBD1 on 5 matching bases. The V gene's germline CDR1 is KGHDR and CDR2 SFDVKD. Trimming took 1 base from V and 6 from J, leaving 8 bases between them. CDR3 length: 13 residues. The CDR3 loop is CATSDLTGDGYTF. The CDR3 nucleotides read TGTGCCACCAGTGATTTAACAGGAGATGGCTACACCTTC.

The rearrangement uses TRBV3-1 (or the pseudogene TRBV3-2) and TRBJ1-5; a weak D match, TRBD1 (5 bases). Trimming stripped 4 bases from V and 7 bases from J, with 14 bases between. CDR3 length: 14 amino acids. Germline V gene sequence: CDR1 LGHDT, CDR2 YNNKEL (reference sequence). The CDR3 bases are TGTGCCAGCAGCCTTAGCGGGGGGATGCAGCCCCAGCATTTT. It specifies CASSLSGGMQPQHF.

This chain uses TRBV7-2 with TRBJ2-7; tentatively, D is TRBD1 (6 bases). Germline-derived CDR1 and CDR2 are SGHTA and FQGNSA. CDR3 length: 15 residues. The V end lost 5 bases, the J end lost 4 bases, and 18 bases lay between the germline ends. Here the CDR3 reads CASSTQGMGLYEQYF. CDR3 in DNA: TGTGCCAGCAGCACTCAGGGGATGGGGTTATACGAGCAGTACTTC.

V and J are TRBV14 and TRBJ2-3; TRBD2 matches at 8 bases. V lost 2 bases, J lost 4 bases, and 8 bases stayed unmatched. Germline V gives CDR1 SGHDN, CDR2 FVKESK. This CDR3 has 16 amino acids. CDR3 amino acids: CASSQFSGGGPDTQYF. CDR3 bases: TGTGCCAGCAGCCAATTTTCCGGGGGGGGTCCAGATACGCAGTATTTT.

The CDR3 DNA is TGCAGCCATAAGGGGGACGGGACAGGAAACGGCTACACCTTC. The encoded protein is CSHKGDGTGNGYTF. This chain links TRBV29-1 with TRBJ1-2, with 8 bases that match TRBD1. Germline lookup yields CDR1 SQVTM and CDR2 ANQGSEA. The CDR3 has 14 amino acids. The V gene end was trimmed by 8 bases and the J gene end by 8 bases; junction bases not matched to a gene: 16. The whole variable domain, filled in from reference TRBV29-1 and TRBJ1-2, reads SAVISQKPSRDICQRGTSLTIQCQVDSQVTMMFWYRQQPGQSLTLIATANQGSEATYESGFVIDKFPISRPNLTFSTLTVSNMSPEDSSIYLCSHKGDGTGNGYTFGSGTRLTVV.

A single count supports this clone. V usage is TRBV30 and J usage is TRBJ2-3, with TRBD2 identical over 15 bases. From germline, CDR1 is GTSNPN and CDR2 SVGIG (reference sequence). The CDR3 is 15 residues long. V lost 2 bases to trimming and J lost 8 bases; unmatched junction nucleotides: 5. The CDR3 here is CAWSRTSGGAGTQYF. CDR3 nucleotide sequence: TGTGCCTGGAGTAGGACTAGCGGGGGGGCAGGTACGCAGTATTTT.

This clone has more than one count but fewer than ten. J is TRBJ1-1 and V is TRBV5-1; 8 bases agree with TRBD1. With 3 bases clipped from V and 3 bases from J, the junction kept 10 bases outside the gene matches. Germline CDR1 reads SGHRS; CDR2 reads YFSETQ. The CDR3 is made up of 16 amino acids. The CDR3 spells CASSWNAHRGDTEAFF. The CDR3 DNA is TGCGCCAGCAGCTGGAACGCCCACAGGGGGGACACTGAAGCTTTCTTT.